What follows are 8 T cell receptor beta chains derived from one specimen sequenced in a study of cytomegalovirus exposure and HLA in healthy donors. The PCR contained 60 Vbeta and 13 Jbeta primers. Only in-frame clones appear in the TCRdb table, and some are missing; sequencing was by immunoSEQ multiplex PCR. The data contain roughly 120,000 clones, about 70% of them singletons. Sequenced sample: PBMCs. The source of these receptors is a man under 40 in good health and CMV-seropositive.

CDR3 sequence reads: CASSVDGQGYEKLFF. DNA for the CDR3: TGTGCCAGCAGCGTAGACGGACAGGGCTATGAAAAACTGTTTTTT. The chain couples TRBV9 to TRBJ1-4, with 8 bases lining up with TRBD1. The CDR3 runs to 15 residues. The germline CDR1 and CDR2 sequences are SGDLS and YYNGEE. The V gene end was trimmed by 0 bases and the J gene end by 6 bases; junction bases not matched to a gene: 4.

The V gene is TRBV7-9, the J gene TRBJ2-5; D unclear. Looked up from germline, CDR1 is SEHNR and CDR2 is FQNEAQ (reference sequence). This CDR3 contains 16 residues. V shed 3 bases and J shed 5 bases, with 19 bases lying between them. This chain's CDR3 is CASSFPLLGDRETQYF. In DNA form, the CDR3 reads TGTGCCAGCAGCTTTCCTCTTCTGGGCGACCGGGAGACCCAGTACTTC.

The chain carries TRBV7-3 and TRBJ1-5; D is unresolved. Trimming left V 0 bases short and J 6 bases short, with 6 bases between. Germline V gene lookup returns CDR1 SGHTA and CDR2 FQGTGA. The CDR3 is 13 residues long. CDR3 loop: CASSLTSGQPQHF. The CDR3 region has the DNA TGTGCCAGCAGCTTAACGTCCGGTCAGCCCCAGCATTTT.

The chain uses TRBV30 and TRBJ1-4; D is possibly TRBD1 (6 bases). V was pared by 0 bases and J by 6 bases, with 8 bases between. This CDR3 contains 13 residues. Germline V gives CDR1 GTSNPN, CDR2 SVGIG (reference sequence). CDR3 coding DNA: TGTGCCTGGAGTGTTCAGGGGCATGAAAAACTGTTTTTT. Encoded protein: CAWSVQGHEKLFF.

The chain joins TRBV5-8 to TRBJ2-3, with TRBD2 matching over 12 bases. There are 15 residues in the CDR3. V shed 7 bases, J shed 6 bases, and the junction held 9 bases outside the gene matches. Germline assignment: CDR1 SGHTS and CDR2 YDEGEE. Here the CDR3 reads CASPGPLAGGDTQYF. In nucleotides, the CDR3 is TGTGCCAGCCCCGGGCCCCTAGCGGGGGGGGATACGCAGTATTTT.

The chain combines TRBV7-3 with TRBJ1-2; TRBD1 aligns across 9 bases. The CDR3 covers 16 residues. Germline loops: CDR1 SGHTA, CDR2 FQGTGA. The V segment lost 5 bases and the J segment 3 bases; nucleotides outside the gene matches: 10. This CDR3 reads CASSPRDRVRDYGYTF. The CDR3 DNA follows: TGTGCCAGCAGCCCAAGGGACAGGGTCCGCGACTATGGCTACACCTTC.

This clone was counted between two and nine times. V usage is TRBV4-1 and J usage is TRBJ2-3; 10 bases align to TRBD1. Germline V lookup: CDR1 MGHRA, CDR2 YSYEKL. With 3 bases clipped from V and 6 bases from J, the junction kept 9 bases outside the gene matches. This CDR3 contains 16 residues. CDR3 nucleotide sequence: TGCGCCAGCAGCCAGCCGGGGACAGGGGAATACGATACGCAGTATTTT. It codes for CASSQPGTGEYDTQYF.

The V and J genes are TRBV19 and TRBJ2-7, with 8 bases aligning to TRBD2. Germline V CDR1 and CDR2: LNHDA, SQIVND (reference sequence). CDR3 length: 12 residues. Trimming took 9 bases from V and 5 from J; bases not matched to a gene: 6. The CDR3 is CARRRGEDEQYV. The CDR3, as DNA: TGTGCCAGACGGCGGGGGGAAGACGAGCAGTACGTC.